This TCR beta chain was captured by sequencing in a study of shared clonotypes between healthy human individuals. Study-wide context: Researchers assigned three CD4 naive, three CD4 memory, two CD8 naive and one CD8 memory plate to each donor. The study's findings and limits: Relative to their counterparts shared across all four donors, non-shared clonotypes exhibited diminished generation probabilities.

This clone showed up just a few times. Its specificity is unknown. Germline assignment: CDR1 SGHNT and CDR2 YYREEE (reference sequence). The CDR3 runs to 13 residues. V gave up 4 bases and J gave up 6 bases, with 11 bases separating them. Donors, without exception, were Caucasian adults residing in Nashville, Tennessee. Assay used: immunoSEQ multiplex PCR; TCRdb lists only in-frame clones, some missing. This sample has roughly 520,000 clones, with around 95% found just once. V gene TRBV5-4 combines with J gene TRBJ2-4; a weak D match, TRBD2 (5 bases). This clonotype originated in a woman under 40 in good health. Sample: naive CD4+ T cells sorted from blood. Indicated subset: CD45RA+ positively selected. This CDR3 reads CASSLMGVNIQYF. CDR3 bases: TGTGCCAGCAGCCTAATGGGAGTAAACATTCAGTACTTC.